These 2 T cell receptor beta chains were all obtained from the same sample, sequenced in a study of T cells in localized non-small cell lung cancer. Sequencing was performed with immunoSEQ multiplex PCR; in TCRdb, only in-frame clones are kept and a portion is missing. Here the sample spans 25,000 to 35,000 clones, roughly nine tenths being singletons. This specimen was PBMCs, taken before any cancer treatment. The origin of the receptors is a man aged 40 to 75 with stage II lung adenocarcinoma.

The chain recombines TRBV6-6 with TRBJ2-3; 8 nucleotides line up with TRBD2. V lost 0 bases and J lost 5; bases outside the gene matches: 7. This CDR3 is 16 amino acids long. Germline CDR1 reads MNHNY; CDR2 reads SVGAGI (reference sequence). The CDR3 coding sequence is TGTGCCAGCAGTTACTCGTCGGGAGGGCAGGTAGATACGCAGTATTTT. Translated, it gives CASSYSSGGQVDTQYF.

The chain uses TRBV5-1 and TRBJ2-5, with D tentatively TRBD1 or TRBD2 (6 bases each). CDR1 is SGHRS, CDR2 YFSETQ, per germline. CDR3 size: 15 residues. V was shortened by 4 bases and J by 4 bases, with 17 bases between the two germline ends. CDR3 protein: CASSQQGLHGETQYF. CDR3 coding DNA: TGCGCCAGCAGCCAACAGGGACTCCATGGAGAGACCCAGTACTTC. Full variable domain (remainder filled in from reference TRBV5-1 and TRBJ2-5): KAGVTQTPRYLIKTRGQQVTLSCSPISGHRSVSWYQQTPGQGLQFLFEYFSETQRNKGNFPGRFSGRQFSNSRSEMNVSTLELGDSALYLCASSQQGLHGETQYFGPGTRLLVL.